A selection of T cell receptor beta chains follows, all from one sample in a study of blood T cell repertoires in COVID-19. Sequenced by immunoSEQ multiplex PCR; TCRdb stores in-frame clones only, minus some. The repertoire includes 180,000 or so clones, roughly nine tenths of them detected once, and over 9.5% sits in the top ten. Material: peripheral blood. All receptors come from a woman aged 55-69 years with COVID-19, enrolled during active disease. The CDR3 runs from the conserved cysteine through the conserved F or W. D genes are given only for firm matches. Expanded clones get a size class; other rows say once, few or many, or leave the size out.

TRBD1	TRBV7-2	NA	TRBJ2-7	TGTGCCAGCAGCTCAAACTACAGGGGGCCCCGCCGGGGCGAGCAGTACTTC	CASSSNYRGPRRGEQYF
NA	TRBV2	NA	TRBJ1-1	TGTGCCAGCAGTGAAACTCGACAGAGTAACACTGAAGCTTTCTTT	CASSETRQSNTEAFF
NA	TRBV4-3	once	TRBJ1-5	TGCGCCAGCAGCCAAGACGATAGGAGATATAGCAATCAGCCCCAGCATTTT	CASSQDDRRYSNQPQHF
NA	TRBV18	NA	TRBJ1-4	TGTGCCAGCTCACCACCGCCAGGGGAGAAACTGTTTTTT	CASSPPPGEKLFF
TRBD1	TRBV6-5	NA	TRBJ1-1	TGTGCCAGCAGGTGGGACAGGTTCACTGAAGCTTTCTTT	CASRWDRFTEAFF
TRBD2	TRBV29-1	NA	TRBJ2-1	TGCAGCGGGATACTAGCGGGAGATAGCCTATTCTTC	CSGILAGDSLFF
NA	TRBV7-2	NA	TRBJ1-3	TGTGCCAGCAGCTTTAAGGGGTTCTCTTCTGGAAACACCATATATTTT	CASSFKGFSSGNTIYF
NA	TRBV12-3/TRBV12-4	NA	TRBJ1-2	TGTGCCAGCAGTCTTACAGTTAACTATGGCTACACCTTC	CASSLTVNYGYTF
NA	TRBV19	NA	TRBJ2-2	TGTGCCAGTAGTTACGTTGACAGGAACACCGGGGAGCTGTTTTTT	CASSYVDRNTGELFF
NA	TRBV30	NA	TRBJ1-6	TGTGCCTGGGGAGCTGGGAGTCATAATTCACCCCTCCACTTT	CAWGAGSHNSPLHF
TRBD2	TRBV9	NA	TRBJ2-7	TGTGCCAGCAGCCCCCGGTTGATAGGGACTACGTGGGAGCAGTACTTC	CASSPRLIGTTWEQYF
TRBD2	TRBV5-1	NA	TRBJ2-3	TGCGCCAGCAGCTCGACCCGACTAGCGGGATTCACAGATACGCAGTATTTT	CASSSTRLAGFTDTQYF
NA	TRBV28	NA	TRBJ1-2	TGTGCCAGCAGCTTCGGCGGGGGAGGCTATGGCTACACCTTC	CASSFGGGGYGYTF
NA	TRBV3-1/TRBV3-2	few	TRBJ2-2	TGTGCCAGCAGCCAAGATTCATGGGGGGTGGTTACAGGGGACACCGGGGAGCTGTTTTTT	CASSQDSWGVVTGDTGELFF
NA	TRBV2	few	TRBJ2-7	TGTGCCAGCAGTGAAGTGGCCAGCTCCTACGAGCAGTACTTC	CASSEVASSYEQYF
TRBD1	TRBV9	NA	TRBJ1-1	TGTGCCAGCAGCGGAGGACAGGGAGTTAACACTGAAGCTTTCTTT	CASSGGQGVNTEAFF
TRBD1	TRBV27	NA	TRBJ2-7	TGTGCCAGCAGTCCGGACAGGGTCTACGAGCAGTACTTC	CASSPDRVYEQYF
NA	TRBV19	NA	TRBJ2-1	TGTGCCAGTAGTATCGGGTCGGGAGACTACAATGAGCAGTTCTTC	CASSIGSGDYNEQFF
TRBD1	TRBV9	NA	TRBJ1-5	TGTGCCAGCAGTCCAACAGGGGGCAACCAGCCCCAGCATTTT	CASSPTGGNQPQHF
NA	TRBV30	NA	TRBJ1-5	TGTGCCTGGAGTGGACATCACAATCAGCCCCAGCATTTT	CAWSGHHNQPQHF
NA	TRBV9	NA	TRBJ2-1	TGTGCCAGCAGCGTATTCCAGGGTTACAATGAGCAGTTCTTC	CASSVFQGYNEQFF
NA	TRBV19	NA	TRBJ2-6	TGTGCCAGTATCTCCCGACAGATGAGCTCTGGGGCCAACGTCCTGACTTTC	CASISRQMSSGANVLTF
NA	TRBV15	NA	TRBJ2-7	TGTGCCACCAGCAGAGTGAGCTCGTCCTACGAGCAGTACTTC	CATSRVSSSYEQYF
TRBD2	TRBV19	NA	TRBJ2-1	TGTGCCAGTAGTTCGGGACTAGCGGCCTTGGATGAGCAGTTCTTC	CASSSGLAALDEQFF
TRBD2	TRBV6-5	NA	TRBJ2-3	TGTGCCAGCACCCGGACTAGCGGGAGTGGAGATACGCAGTATTTT	CASTRTSGSGDTQYF
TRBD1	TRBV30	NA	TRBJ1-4	TGTGCCTGGAGTACCGGGACAGTTAATGAAAAACTGTTTTTT	CAWSTGTVNEKLFF
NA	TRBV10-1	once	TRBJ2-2	TGCGCCAGCAGTGAGCGTCCCCTCACCGCGAGCTTCCCCGGGGAGCTGTTTTTT	CASSERPLTASFPGELFF
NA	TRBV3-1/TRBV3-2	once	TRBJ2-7	TGTGCCAGCAGCCAAGTCGTCTCTGGCAGTACCGAGCAGTACTTC	CASSQVVSGSTEQYF
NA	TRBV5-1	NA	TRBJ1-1	TGCGCCAGCAGCTCCGCCGTGGGGCCGAACACTGAAGCTTTCTTT	CASSSAVGPNTEAFF
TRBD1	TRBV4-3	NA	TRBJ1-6	TGCGCCAGCAGCCAAGATCTCGTGGACAGGGGCTTTAATTCACCCCTCCACTTT	CASSQDLVDRGFNSPLHF
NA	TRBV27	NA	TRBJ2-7	TGTGCCAGCAGTTTATTTAGGCAGGGCGCCGAGCAGTACTTC	CASSLFRQGAEQYF
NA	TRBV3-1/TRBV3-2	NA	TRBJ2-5	TGTGCCAGCAGGGACAACCAAGAGACCCAGTACTTC	CASRDNQETQYF
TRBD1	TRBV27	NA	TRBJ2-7	TGTGCCAGCAGTTTATCGGGGCAGGGGGCGTACGAGCAGTACTTC	CASSLSGQGAYEQYF
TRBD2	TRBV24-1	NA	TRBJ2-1	TGTGCCACCAGTGATCTTGCCCCATCTAGCGGGAGGGCCTACAATGAGCAGTTCTTC	CATSDLAPSSGRAYNEQFF
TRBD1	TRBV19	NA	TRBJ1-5	TGTGCCAGTACCGGGGACAGGGGGGAACCGTCCAGCAATCAGCCCCAGCATTTT	CASTGDRGEPSSNQPQHF
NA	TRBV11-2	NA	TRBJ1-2	TGTGCCAGCAGCTTAGTTACAGGGTACTATGGCTACACCTTC	CASSLVTGYYGYTF